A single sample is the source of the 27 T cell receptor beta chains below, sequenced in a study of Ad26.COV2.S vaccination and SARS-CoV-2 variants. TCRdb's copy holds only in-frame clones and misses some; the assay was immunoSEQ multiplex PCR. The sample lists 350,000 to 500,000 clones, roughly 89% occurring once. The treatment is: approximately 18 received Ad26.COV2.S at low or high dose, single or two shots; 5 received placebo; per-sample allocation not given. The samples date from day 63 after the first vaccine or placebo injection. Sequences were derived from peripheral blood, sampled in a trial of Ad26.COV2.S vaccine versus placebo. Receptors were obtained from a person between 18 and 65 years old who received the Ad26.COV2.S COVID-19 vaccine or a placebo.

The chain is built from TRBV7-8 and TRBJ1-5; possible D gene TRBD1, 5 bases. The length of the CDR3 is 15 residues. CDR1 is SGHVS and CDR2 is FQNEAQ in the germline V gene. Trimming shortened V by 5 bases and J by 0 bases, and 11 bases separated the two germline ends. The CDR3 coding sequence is TGTGCCAGCAGCCGGGACTTAATTAGCAATCAGCCCCAGCATTTT. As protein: CASSRDLISNQPQHF. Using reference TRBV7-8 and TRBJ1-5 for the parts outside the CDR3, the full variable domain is GAGVSQSPRYKVAKRGQDVALRCDPISGHVSLFWYQQALGQGPEFLTYFQNEAQLDKSGLPSDRFFAERPEGSVSTLKIQRTQQEDSAVYLCASSRDLISNQPQHFGDGTRLSIL.

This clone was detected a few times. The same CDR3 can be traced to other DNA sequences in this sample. Written as DNA, the CDR3 is TGTGCCAGCAGTTTAGGCTACGAGCAGTACGTC. Its protein product is CASSLGYEQYV. The rearrangement joins TRBV12-3 or TRBV12-4 to TRBJ2-7; D is unclear. CDR3 length equals 11 residues. V lost 1 base and J 3 bases, leaving 1 base between the germline ends.

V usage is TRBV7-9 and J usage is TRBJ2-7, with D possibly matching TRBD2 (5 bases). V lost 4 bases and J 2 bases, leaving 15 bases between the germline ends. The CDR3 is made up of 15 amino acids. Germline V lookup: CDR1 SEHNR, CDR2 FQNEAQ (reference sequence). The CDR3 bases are TGTGCCAGCAGCTCTGCCATAGGAGGTCCCTACGAGCAGTACTTC. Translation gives CASSSAIGGPYEQYF.

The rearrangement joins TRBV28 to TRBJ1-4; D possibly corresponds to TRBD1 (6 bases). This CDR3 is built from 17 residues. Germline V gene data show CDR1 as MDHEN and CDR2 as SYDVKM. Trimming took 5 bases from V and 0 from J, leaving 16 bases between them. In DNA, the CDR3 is TGTGCCAGCAGTCCTCTCCGGGAGGGGGCAACTAATGAAAAACTGTTTTTT. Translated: CASSPLREGATNEKLFF.

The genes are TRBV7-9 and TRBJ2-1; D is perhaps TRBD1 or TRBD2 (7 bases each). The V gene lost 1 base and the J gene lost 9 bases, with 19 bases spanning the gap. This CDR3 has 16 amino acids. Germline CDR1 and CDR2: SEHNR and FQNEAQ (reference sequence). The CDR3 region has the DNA TGTGCCAGCAGCTTAGATATAGGACTAGAGGGGGCTGAGCAGTTCTTC. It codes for CASSLDIGLEGAEQFF.

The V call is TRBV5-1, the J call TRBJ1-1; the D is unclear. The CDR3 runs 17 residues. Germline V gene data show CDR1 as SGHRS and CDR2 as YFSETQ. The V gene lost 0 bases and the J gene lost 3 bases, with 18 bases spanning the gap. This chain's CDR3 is CASSLGASGWADTEAFF. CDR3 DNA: TGCGCCAGCAGCTTGGGGGCCTCCGGATGGGCGGACACTGAAGCTTTCTTT.

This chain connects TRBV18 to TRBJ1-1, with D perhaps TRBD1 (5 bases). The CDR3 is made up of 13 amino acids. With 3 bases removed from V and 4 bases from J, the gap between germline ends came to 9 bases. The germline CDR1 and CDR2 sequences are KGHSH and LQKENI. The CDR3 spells CASSPGGRTEAFF. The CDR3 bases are TGTGCCAGCTCACCGGGGGGACGCACTGAAGCTTTCTTT.

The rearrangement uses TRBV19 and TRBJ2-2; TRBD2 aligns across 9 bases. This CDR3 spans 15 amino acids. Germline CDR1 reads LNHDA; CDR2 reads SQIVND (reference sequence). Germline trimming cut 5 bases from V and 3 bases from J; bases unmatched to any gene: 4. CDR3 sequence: CASSLRGGDTGELFF. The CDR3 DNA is TGTGCCAGTAGTCTCCGCGGGGGGGACACCGGGGAGCTGTTTTTT.

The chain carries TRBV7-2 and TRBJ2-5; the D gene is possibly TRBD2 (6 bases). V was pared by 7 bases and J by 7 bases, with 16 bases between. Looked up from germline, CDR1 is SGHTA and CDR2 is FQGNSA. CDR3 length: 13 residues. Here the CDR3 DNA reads TGTGCCAGCACCCTAGGGGAGGTGGGGACCCAGTACTTC. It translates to CASTLGEVGTQYF.

The CDR3 protein is CAIIADRGRDGYTF. As DNA, the CDR3 is TGTGCCATCATCGCGGACAGGGGGCGGGATGGCTACACCTTC. The chain employs TRBV10-3 and TRBJ1-2, with 11 positions matching TRBD1. There are 14 residues in the CDR3. CDR1 is ENHRY, CDR2 SYGVKD, per germline. V lost 7 bases, J lost 6 bases, and 7 bases stayed unmatched.

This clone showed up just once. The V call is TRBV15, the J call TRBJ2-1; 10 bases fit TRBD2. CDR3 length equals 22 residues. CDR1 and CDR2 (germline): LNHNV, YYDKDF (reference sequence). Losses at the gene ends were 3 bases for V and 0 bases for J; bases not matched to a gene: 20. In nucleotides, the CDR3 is TGTGCCACCAGCAGGAGAGAACCGGGACTAGCGTTCCCCTCAAGCTCCTACAATGAGCAGTTCTTC. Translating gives CATSRREPGLAFPSSSYNEQFF.

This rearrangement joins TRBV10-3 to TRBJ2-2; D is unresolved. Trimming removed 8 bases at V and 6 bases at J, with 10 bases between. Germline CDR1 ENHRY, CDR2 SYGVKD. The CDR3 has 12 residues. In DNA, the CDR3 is TGTGCCATCTCCGACGCCTCCGGGGAGCTGTTTTTT. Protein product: CAISDASGELFF.

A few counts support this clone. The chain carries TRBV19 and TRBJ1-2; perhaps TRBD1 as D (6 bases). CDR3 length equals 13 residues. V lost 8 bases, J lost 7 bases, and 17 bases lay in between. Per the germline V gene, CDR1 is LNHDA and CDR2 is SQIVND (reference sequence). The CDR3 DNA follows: TGTGCCAGTCGAAACAGGGCCGCGTCTGGCTACACCTTC. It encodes CASRNRAASGYTF.

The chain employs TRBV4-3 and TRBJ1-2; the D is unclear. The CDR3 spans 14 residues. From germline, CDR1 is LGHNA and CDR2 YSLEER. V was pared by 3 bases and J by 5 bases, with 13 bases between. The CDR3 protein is CASSHVYVEYGYTF. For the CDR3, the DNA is TGCGCCAGCAGCCATGTATACGTTGAGTATGGCTACACCTTC.

Here the CDR3 DNA reads TGCGCCAGCAGCTTGGACCCGACAGGGGGTAATTCACCCCTCCACTTT. Its protein product is CASSLDPTGGNSPLHF. The genes are TRBV5-1 and TRBJ1-6, with 9 bases identical to TRBD1. The CDR3 contains 16 residues. In germline, CDR1 is SGHRS, CDR2 YFSETQ. Germline trimming cut 0 bases from V and 6 bases from J; bases unmatched to any gene: 4. Drawing the rest from reference TRBV5-1 and TRBJ1-6, the complete variable domain is KAGVTQTPRYLIKTRGQQVTLSCSPISGHRSVSWYQQTPGQGLQFLFEYFSETQRNKGNFPGRFSGRQFSNSRSEMNVSTLELGDSALYLCASSLDPTGGNSPLHFGNGTRLTVT.

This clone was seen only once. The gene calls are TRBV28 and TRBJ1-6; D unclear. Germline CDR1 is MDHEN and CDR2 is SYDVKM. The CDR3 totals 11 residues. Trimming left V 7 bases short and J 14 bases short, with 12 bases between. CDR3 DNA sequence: TGTGCCAGCACTACCTCGGCCACCCTCCACTTT. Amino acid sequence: CASTTSATLHF.

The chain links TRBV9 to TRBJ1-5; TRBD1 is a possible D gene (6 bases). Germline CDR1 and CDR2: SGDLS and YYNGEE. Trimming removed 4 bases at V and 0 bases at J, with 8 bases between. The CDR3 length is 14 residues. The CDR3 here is CASSRDTSNQPQHF. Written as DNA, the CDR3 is TGTGCCAGCAGCAGGGACACTAGCAATCAGCCCCAGCATTTT. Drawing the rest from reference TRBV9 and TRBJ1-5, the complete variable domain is DSGVTQTPKHLITATGQRVTLRCSPRSGDLSVYWYQQSLDQGLQFLIQYYNGEERAKGNILERFSAQQFPDLHSELNLSSLELGDSALYFCASSRDTSNQPQHFGDGTRLSIL.

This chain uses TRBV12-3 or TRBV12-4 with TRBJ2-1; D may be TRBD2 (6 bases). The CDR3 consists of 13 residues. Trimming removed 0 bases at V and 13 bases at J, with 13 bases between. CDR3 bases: TGTGCCAGCAGTTTAGCCGGGCGGGACTCCCAGTTCTTC. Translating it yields CASSLAGRDSQFF.

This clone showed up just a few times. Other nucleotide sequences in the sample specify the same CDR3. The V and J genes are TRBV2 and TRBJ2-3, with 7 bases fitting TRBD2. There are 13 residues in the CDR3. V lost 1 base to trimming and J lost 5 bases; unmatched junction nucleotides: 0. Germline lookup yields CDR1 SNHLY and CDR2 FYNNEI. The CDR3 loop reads CASSEVAGDTQYF. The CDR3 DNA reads TGTGCCAGCAGTGAAGTAGCGGGAGATACGCAGTATTTT.

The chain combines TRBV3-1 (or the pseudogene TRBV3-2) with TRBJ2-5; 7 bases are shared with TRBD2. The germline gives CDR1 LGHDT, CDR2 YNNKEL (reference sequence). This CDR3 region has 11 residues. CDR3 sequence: CSAGPQETQYF. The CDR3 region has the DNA TGTTCAGCGGGACCCCAAGAGACCCAGTACTTC.

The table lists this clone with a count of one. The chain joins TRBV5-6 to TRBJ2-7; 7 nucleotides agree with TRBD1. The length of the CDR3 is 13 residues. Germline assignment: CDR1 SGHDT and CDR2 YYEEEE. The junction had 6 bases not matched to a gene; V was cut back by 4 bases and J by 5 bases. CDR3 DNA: TGTGCCAGCAGCCTTGTTGACAGGGACGAGCAGTACTTC. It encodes CASSLVDRDEQYF. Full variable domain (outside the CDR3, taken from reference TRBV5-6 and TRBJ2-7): DAGVTQSPTHLIKTRGQQVTLRCSPKSGHDTVSWYQQALGQGPQFIFQYYEEEERQRGNFPDRFSGHQFPNYSSELNVNALLLGDSALYLCASSLVDRDEQYFGPGTRLTVT.

The CDR3: CAISEGGTGVKYGYTF. Written as DNA, the CDR3 is TGTGCCATCAGTGAGGGGGGGACAGGGGTCAAGTATGGCTACACCTTC. The gene calls are TRBV10-3 and TRBJ1-2; 10 bases fit TRBD1. The V segment lost 2 bases and the J segment 5 bases; nucleotides outside the gene matches: 8. The CDR3 loop spans 16 amino acids. The V gene's germline CDR1 is ENHRY and CDR2 SYGVKD.

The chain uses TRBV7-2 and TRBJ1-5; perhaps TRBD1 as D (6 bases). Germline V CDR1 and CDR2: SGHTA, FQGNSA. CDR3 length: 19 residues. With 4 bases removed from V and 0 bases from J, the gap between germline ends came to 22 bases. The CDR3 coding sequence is TGTGCCAGCAGCTCGGGACCTACAGGGAGGGGTTATAGCAATCAGCCCCAGCATTTT. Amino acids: CASSSGPTGRGYSNQPQHF.

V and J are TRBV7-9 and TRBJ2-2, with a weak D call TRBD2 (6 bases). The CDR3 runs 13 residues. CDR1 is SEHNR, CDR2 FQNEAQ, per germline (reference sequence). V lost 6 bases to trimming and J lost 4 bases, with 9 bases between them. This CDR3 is CASSGRGTGELFF. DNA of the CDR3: TGTGCCAGCAGTGGGCGGGGCACCGGGGAGCTGTTTTTT.

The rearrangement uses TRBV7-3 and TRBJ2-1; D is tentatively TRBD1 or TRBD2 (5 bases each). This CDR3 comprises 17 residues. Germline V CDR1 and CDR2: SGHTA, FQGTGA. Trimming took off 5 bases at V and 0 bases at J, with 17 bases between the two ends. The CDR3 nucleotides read TGTGCCAGCAGCCCTGATCGGGGCGTGCACTCCTACAATGAGCAGTTCTTC. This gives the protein CASSPDRGVHSYNEQFF.

CDR3 in amino acids: CASSTGLAGGAPQETQYF. In DNA, the CDR3 is TGTGCCAGCAGCACGGGACTAGCGGGGGGGGCACCCCAAGAGACCCAGTACTTC. The genes are TRBV9 and TRBJ2-5, with 16 bases aligning to TRBD2. The CDR3 is made up of 18 amino acids. Trimming at V came to 4 bases and at J to 1 base, leaving 7 bases not matched to a gene. Per germline, CDR1 SGDLS and CDR2 YYNGEE.

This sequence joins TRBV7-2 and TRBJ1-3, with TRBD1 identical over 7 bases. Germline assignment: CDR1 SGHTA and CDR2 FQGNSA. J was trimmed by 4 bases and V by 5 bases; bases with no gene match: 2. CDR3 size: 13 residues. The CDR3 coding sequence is TGTGCCAGCAGCAGGGACAGAGGAAACACCATATATTTT. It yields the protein CASSRDRGNTIYF.